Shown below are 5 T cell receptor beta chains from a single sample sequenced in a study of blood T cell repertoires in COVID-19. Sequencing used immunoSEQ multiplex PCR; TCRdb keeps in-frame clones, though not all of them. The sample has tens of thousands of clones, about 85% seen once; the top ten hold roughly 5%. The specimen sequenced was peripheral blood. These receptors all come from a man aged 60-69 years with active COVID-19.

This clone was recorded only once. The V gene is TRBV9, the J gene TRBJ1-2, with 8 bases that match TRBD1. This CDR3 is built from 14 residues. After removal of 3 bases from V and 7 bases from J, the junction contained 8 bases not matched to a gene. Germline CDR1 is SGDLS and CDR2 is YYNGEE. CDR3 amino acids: CASSAAQGEGGYTF. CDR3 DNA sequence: TGTGCCAGCAGCGCCGCACAGGGGGAGGGTGGCTACACCTTC.

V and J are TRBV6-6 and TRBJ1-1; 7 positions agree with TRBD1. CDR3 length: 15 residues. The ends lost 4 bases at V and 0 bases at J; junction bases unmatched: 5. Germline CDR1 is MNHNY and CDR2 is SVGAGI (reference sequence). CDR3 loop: CASSSGQTLNTEAFF. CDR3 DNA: TGTGCCAGCAGTTCGGGACAGACCTTGAACACTGAAGCTTTCTTT.

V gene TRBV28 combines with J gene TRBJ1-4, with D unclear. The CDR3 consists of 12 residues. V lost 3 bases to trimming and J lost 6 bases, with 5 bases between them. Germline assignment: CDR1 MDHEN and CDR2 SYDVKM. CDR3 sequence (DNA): TGTGCCAGCAGTTTGTCAGATGAAAAACTGTTTTTT. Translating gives CASSLSDEKLFF.

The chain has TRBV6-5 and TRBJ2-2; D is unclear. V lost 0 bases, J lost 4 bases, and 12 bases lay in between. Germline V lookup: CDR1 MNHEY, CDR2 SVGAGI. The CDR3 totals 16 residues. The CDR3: CASSYSSGLTTGELFF. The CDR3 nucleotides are TGTGCCAGCAGTTACTCGTCGGGTTTGACCACCGGGGAGCTGTTTTTT.

CDR3 DNA sequence: TGTGCCAGTAGTAATATTGGACTAGCGGGGGAACCCGAGCAGTTCTTC. Translation: CASSNIGLAGEPEQFF. The chain combines TRBV19 with TRBJ2-1; TRBD2 matches at 13 bases. This CDR3 spans 16 amino acids. CDR1 LNHDA and CDR2 SQIVND come from the germline V gene (reference sequence). V shed 4 bases, J shed 10 bases, and the junction held 10 bases outside the gene matches.